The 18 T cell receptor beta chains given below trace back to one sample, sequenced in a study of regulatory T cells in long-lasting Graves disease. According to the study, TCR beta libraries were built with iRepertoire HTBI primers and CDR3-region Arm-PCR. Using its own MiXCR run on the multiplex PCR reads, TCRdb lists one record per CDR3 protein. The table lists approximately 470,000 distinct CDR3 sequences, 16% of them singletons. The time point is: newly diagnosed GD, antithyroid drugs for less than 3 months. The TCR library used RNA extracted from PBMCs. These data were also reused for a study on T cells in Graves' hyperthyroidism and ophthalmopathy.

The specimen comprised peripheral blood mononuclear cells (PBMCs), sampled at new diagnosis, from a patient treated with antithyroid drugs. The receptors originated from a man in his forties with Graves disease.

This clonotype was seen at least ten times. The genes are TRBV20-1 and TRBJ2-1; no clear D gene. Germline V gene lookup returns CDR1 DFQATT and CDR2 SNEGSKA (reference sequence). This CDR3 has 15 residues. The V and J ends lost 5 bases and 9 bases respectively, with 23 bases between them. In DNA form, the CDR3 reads TGCAGTGCTGGAGCCGGGTCTCAGGTGGTGGGTGAGCAGTTCTTC. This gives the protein CSAGAGSQVVGEQFF.

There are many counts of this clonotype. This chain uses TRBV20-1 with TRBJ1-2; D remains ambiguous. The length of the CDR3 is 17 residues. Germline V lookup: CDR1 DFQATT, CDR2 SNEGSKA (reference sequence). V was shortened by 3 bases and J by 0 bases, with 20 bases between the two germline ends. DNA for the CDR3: TGCAGTGCTAGTACGATAAGGGAGAACAGAGCTAACTATGGCTACACCTTC. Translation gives CSASTIRENRANYGYTF.

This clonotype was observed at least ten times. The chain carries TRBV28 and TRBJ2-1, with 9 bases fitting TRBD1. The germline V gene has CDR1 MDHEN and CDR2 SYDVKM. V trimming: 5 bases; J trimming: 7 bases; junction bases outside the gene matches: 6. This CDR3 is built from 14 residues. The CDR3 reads CASSRRDRENEQFF. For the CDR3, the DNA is TGTGCCAGCAGTAGGAGGGACAGGGAGAATGAGCAGTTCTTC.

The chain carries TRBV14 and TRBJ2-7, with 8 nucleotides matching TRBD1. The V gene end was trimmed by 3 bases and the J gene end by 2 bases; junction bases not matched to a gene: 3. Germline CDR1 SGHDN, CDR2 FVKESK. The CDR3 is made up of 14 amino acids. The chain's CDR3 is CASSQDRVTYEQYF. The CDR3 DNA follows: TGTGCCAGCAGCCAGGACAGGGTAACCTACGAGCAGTACTTC.

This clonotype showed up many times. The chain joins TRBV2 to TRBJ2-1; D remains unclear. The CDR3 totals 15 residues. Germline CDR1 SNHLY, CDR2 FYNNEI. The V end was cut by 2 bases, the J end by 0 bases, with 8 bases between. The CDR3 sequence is CASSERLSSYNEQFF. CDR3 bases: TGTGCCAGCAGTGAAAGGCTCAGCTCCTACAATGAGCAGTTCTTC.

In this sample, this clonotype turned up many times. CDR3: CASSLRQGPGNEQFF. As DNA, the CDR3 is TGTGCCAGCAGCTTGAGACAGGGTCCGGGCAATGAGCAGTTCTTC. V gene TRBV5-5 combines with J gene TRBJ2-1; 7 bases agree with TRBD1. Trimming took 1 base from V and 6 from J; bases not matched to a gene: 7. CDR1 and CDR2 (germline): SGHKS, YYEKEE (reference sequence). The CDR3 runs to 15 residues.

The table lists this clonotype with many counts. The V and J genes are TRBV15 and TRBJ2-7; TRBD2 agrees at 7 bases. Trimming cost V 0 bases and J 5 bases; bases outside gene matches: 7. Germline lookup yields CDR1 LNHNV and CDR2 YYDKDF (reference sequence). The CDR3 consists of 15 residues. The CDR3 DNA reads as TGTGCCACCAGCAGAGAAATGGGAGGGCCGGACGAGCAGTACTTC. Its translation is CATSREMGGPDEQYF.

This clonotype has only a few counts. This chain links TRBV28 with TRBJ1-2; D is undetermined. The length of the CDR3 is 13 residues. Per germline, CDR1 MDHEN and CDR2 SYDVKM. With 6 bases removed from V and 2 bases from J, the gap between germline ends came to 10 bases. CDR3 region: CASSPEDNYGYTF. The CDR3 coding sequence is TGTGCCAGCAGCCCGGAGGACAACTATGGCTACACCTTC.

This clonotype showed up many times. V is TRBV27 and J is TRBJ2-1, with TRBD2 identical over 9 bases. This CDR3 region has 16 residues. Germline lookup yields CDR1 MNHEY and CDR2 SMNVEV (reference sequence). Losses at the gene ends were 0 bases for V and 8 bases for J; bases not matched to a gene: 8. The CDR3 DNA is TGTGCCAGCAGTTTATCGGCCAGCGGGAGGTTCGATGAGCAGTTCTTC. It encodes CASSLSASGRFDEQFF.

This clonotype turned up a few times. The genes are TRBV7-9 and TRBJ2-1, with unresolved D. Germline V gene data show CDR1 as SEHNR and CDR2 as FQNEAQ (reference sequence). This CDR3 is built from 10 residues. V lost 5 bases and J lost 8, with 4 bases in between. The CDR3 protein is CASSTDEQFF. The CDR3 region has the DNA TGTGCCAGCAGCACAGATGAGCAGTTCTTC.

CDR3 sequence: CASSPSWAPADEQYF. The CDR3 nucleotides are TGTGCCAGCAGCCCCTCATGGGCCCCCGCGGACGAGCAGTACTTC. The chain combines TRBV9 with TRBJ2-7, with D uncertain. This CDR3 comprises 15 residues. The V end was cut by 4 bases, the J end by 5 bases, with 19 bases between. Germline lookup yields CDR1 SGDLS and CDR2 YYNGEE.

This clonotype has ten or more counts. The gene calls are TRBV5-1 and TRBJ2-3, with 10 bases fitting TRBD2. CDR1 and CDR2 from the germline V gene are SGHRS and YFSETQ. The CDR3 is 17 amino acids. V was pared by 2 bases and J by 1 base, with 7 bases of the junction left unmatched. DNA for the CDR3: TGCGCCAGCAGCTTCAAGCGGGAGGGCCGAGGCACAGATACGCAGTATTTT. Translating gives CASSFKREGRGTDTQYF. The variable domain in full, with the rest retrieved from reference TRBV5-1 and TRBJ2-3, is KAGVTQTPRYLIKTRGQQVTLSCSPISGHRSVSWYQQTPGQGLQFLFEYFSETQRNKGNFPGRFSGRQFSNSRSEMNVSTLELGDSALYLCASSFKREGRGTDTQYFGPGTRLTVL.

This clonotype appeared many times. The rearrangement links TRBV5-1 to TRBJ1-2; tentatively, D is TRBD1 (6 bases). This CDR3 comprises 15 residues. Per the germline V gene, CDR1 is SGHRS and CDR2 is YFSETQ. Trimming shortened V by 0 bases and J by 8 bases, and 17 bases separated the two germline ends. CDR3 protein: CASSLALGGREGYTF. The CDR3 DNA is TGCGCCAGCAGCTTGGCCTTGGGGGGCCGGGAAGGCTACACCTTC.

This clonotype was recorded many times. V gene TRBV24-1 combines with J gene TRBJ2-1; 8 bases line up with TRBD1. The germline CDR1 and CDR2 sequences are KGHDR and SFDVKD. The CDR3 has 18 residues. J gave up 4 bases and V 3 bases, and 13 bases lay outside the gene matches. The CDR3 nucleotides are TGTGCCACCAGTGATCCCAGGAGCGTCAGGGGGCATTACAATGAGCAGTTCTTC. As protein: CATSDPRSVRGHYNEQFF.

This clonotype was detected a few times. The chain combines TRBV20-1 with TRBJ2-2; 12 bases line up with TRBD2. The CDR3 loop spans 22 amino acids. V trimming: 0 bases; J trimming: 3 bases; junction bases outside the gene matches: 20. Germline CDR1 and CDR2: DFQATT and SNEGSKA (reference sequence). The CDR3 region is CSAREPPRVGASGRVDTGELFF. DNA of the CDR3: TGCAGTGCTAGAGAGCCCCCTCGGGTAGGGGCTAGCGGGAGGGTAGACACCGGGGAGCTGTTTTTT.

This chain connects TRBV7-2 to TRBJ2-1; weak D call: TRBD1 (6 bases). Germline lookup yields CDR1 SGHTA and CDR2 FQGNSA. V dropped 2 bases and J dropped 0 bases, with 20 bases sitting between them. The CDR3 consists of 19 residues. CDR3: CASSLSHSRDRSSYNEQFF. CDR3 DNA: TGTGCCAGCAGCTTATCTCATTCCCGAGACAGGAGCTCCTACAATGAGCAGTTCTTC.

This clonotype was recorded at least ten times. The DNA of the CDR3 is TGTGCCAGCAGCTTGTGGACACCACACGGGAATGAGCAGTTCTTC. This sequence encodes CASSLWTPHGNEQFF. The chain uses TRBV7-9 and TRBJ2-1; D possibly corresponds to TRBD1 (5 bases). CDR3 length: 15 residues. The germline CDR1 and CDR2 sequences are SEHNR and FQNEAQ (reference sequence). Trimming took 3 bases from V and 7 from J, leaving 16 bases between them.

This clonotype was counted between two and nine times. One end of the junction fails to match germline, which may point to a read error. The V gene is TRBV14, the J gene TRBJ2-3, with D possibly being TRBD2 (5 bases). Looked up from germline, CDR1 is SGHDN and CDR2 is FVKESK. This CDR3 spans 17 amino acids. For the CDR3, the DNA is TGTGCCAACAGCCACAGAGGGTCCGGTCCAGGCGGAGATACGCAGTATTTT. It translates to CANSHRGSGPGGDTQYF.